One and the same sample provided the 18 T cell receptor beta chains below, sequenced in a study of blood T cells in healthy people across ages. It was with a sample-barcoded 5' primer and a J-beta primer mix that a second PCR of roughly 6 to 12 cycles was run. Each CDR3 protein gets one entry after TCRdb re-called the 5' RACE reads with MiXCR. Of 1.5 million to 2 million distinct CDR3 sequences listed, about 49% are singletons. The material sequenced was blood. The receptor source for this set is a woman aged 40 to 55 in good health.

This clonotype has only a few counts. The rearrangement uses TRBV9 and TRBJ2-5; TRBD2 aligns across 7 bases. V lost 3 bases and J lost 2; bases outside the gene matches: 7. This CDR3 is built from 15 residues. In germline, CDR1 is SGDLS, CDR2 YYNGEE. This CDR3 is CASSEGTGGQETQYF. The CDR3 DNA reads TGTGCCAGCAGCGAGGGGACGGGGGGTCAAGAGACCCAGTACTTC.

The chain has TRBV24-1 and TRBJ2-3; D not resolved. CDR1 and CDR2 (germline): KGHDR, SFDVKD. V lost 9 bases and J 2 bases, leaving 17 bases between the germline ends. This CDR3 is 15 amino acids long. The CDR3 sequence: CATLLCSWITDTQYF. CDR3 nucleotide sequence: TGTGCCACCTTGTTATGCAGCTGGATCACAGATACGCAGTATTTT.

This chain links TRBV7-2 with TRBJ2-5; 9 nucleotides agree with TRBD2. Germline trimming cut 5 bases from V and 1 base from J; bases unmatched to any gene: 14. The CDR3 spans 18 residues. Germline lookup yields CDR1 SGHTA and CDR2 FQGNSA. CDR3 region: CASSTKHSGGPTQETQYF. Here the CDR3 DNA reads TGTGCCAGCAGCACCAAACATAGCGGGGGACCCACCCAAGAGACCCAGTACTTC.

The chain links TRBV7-9 to TRBJ2-1, with TRBD1 as a possible D gene (5 bases). The CDR3 spans 13 residues. Trimming shortened V by 1 base and J by 8 bases, and 9 bases separated the two germline ends. Germline CDR1 and CDR2: SEHNR and FQNEAQ (reference sequence). The CDR3 loop reads CASSLGAGYEQFF. CDR3 nucleotide sequence: TGTGCCAGCAGCTTAGGGGCAGGGTATGAGCAGTTCTTC.

This clonotype occurred a few times. The CDR3 region has the DNA TGTGCCAGCAGACCCACTAGCGGGGCTTACAATGAGCAGTTCTTC. Protein: CASRPTSGAYNEQFF. This chain connects TRBV7-2 to TRBJ2-1; 10 bases agree with TRBD2. CDR1 and CDR2 from the germline V gene are SGHTA and FQGNSA. There are 15 residues in the CDR3. After removal of 6 bases from V and 4 bases from J, the junction contained 6 bases not matched to a gene.

The chain's CDR3 is CSARDPSGPLYGYTF. In nucleotides, the CDR3 is TGCAGTGCTAGAGATCCATCAGGGCCGCTCTATGGCTACACCTTC. This sequence joins TRBV20-1 and TRBJ1-2; D is perhaps TRBD1 (5 bases). Trimming took off 0 bases at V and 4 bases at J, with 15 bases between the two ends. CDR1 DFQATT and CDR2 SNEGSKA come from the germline V gene (reference sequence). The CDR3 has 15 amino acids.

The V gene is TRBV4-3, the J gene TRBJ1-1; D uncertain. Trimming stripped 2 bases from V and 0 bases from J, with 19 bases between. The germline gives CDR1 LGHNA, CDR2 YSLEER. The CDR3 spans 18 residues. The CDR3 region is CASSQLAEGGFMNTEAFF. CDR3 bases: TGCGCCAGCAGCCAACTAGCCGAGGGCGGGTTCATGAACACTGAAGCTTTCTTT.

The chain uses TRBV28 and TRBJ2-7, with D hard to call. V lost 2 bases to trimming and J lost 2 bases, with 16 bases between them. Germline V gene sequence: CDR1 MDHEN, CDR2 SYDVKM. This CDR3 has 16 residues. CDR3 sequence reads: CASSLVGNKTPYEQYF. CDR3 DNA: TGTGCCAGCAGTTTAGTAGGGAATAAGACTCCCTACGAGCAGTACTTC.

The chain links TRBV5-1 to TRBJ2-1; 9 nucleotides line up with TRBD1. V lost 3 bases, J lost 7 bases, and 5 bases stayed unmatched. Germline CDR1 reads SGHRS; CDR2 reads YFSETQ. The CDR3 sequence is 14 residues long. CDR3 nucleotides: TGCGCCAGCAGCTGGGGGACAGGGAGGAATGAGCAGTTCTTC. It yields the protein CASSWGTGRNEQFF.

CDR3 bases: TGTGCCAGCAGTGGCTACACAGAGCAGTTCTTC. This encodes CASSGYTEQFF. V usage is TRBV28 and J usage is TRBJ2-1, with no clear D. The CDR3 has 11 amino acids. CDR1 and CDR2 (germline): MDHEN, SYDVKM. V lost 5 bases to trimming and J lost 10 bases, with 9 bases between them.

This clonotype was counted only a few times. The V call is TRBV7-2, the J call TRBJ2-7, with 9 bases aligning to TRBD1. The CDR3 covers 14 residues. V lost 5 bases and J lost 5; bases outside the gene matches: 7. Germline-derived CDR1 and CDR2 are SGHTA and FQGNSA. The CDR3 bases are TGTGCCAGCAGCCATGGACAGGGGCCCGACGAGCAGTACTTC. Residues: CASSHGQGPDEQYF. Looking up the rest from reference TRBV7-2 and TRBJ2-7 gives the full variable domain: GAGVSQSPSNKVTEKGKDVELRCDPISGHTALYWYRQSLGQGLEFLIYFQGNSAPDKSGLPSDRFSAERTGGSVSTLTIQRTQQEDSAVYLCASSHGQGPDEQYFGPGTRLTVT.

This clonotype came up a few times. The chain combines TRBV7-9 with TRBJ1-2, with D perhaps TRBD1 (5 bases). Per the germline V gene, CDR1 is SEHNR and CDR2 is FQNEAQ (reference sequence). The V gene lost 5 bases and the J gene lost 4 bases, with 23 bases spanning the gap. The CDR3 loop spans 17 amino acids. The chain's CDR3 is CASSPPTSAGLLYGYTF. For the CDR3, the DNA is TGTGCCAGCAGCCCACCTACATCCGCGGGACTGCTCTATGGCTACACCTTC.

This chain connects TRBV9 to TRBJ2-3; D perhaps matches TRBD1 (6 bases). The CDR3 spans 16 residues. Germline V CDR1 and CDR2: SGDLS, YYNGEE. The ends were cut back, 0 bases at V and 3 bases at J, with 14 bases in the middle. In DNA, the CDR3 is TGTGCCAGCAGCGTAGAAGGGGGACGGATTACAGATACGCAGTATTTT. Translation: CASSVEGGRITDTQYF.

V usage is TRBV27 and J usage is TRBJ2-7, with 8 bases aligning to TRBD2. After removal of 2 bases from V and 7 bases from J, the junction contained 10 bases not matched to a gene. This CDR3 has 15 amino acids. CDR1 is MNHEY, CDR2 SMNVEV, per germline (reference sequence). CDR3 residues: CASSLIASGGHEQYF. The CDR3 DNA reads as TGTGCCAGCAGTTTAATTGCTTCGGGGGGGCATGAGCAGTACTTC.

The chain recombines TRBV7-2 with TRBJ1-6; D uncertain. CDR1 is SGHTA, CDR2 FQGNSA, per germline. The CDR3 length is 12 residues. V was shortened by 5 bases and J by 7 bases, with 6 bases between the two germline ends. CDR3 region: CASSTLNSPLHF. CDR3 bases: TGTGCCAGCAGCACCCTAAATTCACCCCTCCACTTT.

This clonotype appeared a few times. The rearrangement uses TRBV7-2 and TRBJ2-7; D gene uncertain. The J call could be wrong; TRBJ2-5 is a better fit for the DNA end. The CDR3 has 14 residues. Germline CDR1 reads SGHTA; CDR2 reads FQGNSA. In nucleotides, the CDR3 is TGTGCCAGCAGCTTAGGGCCCGACCTAGGGACCCAGTACTTC. It encodes CASSLGPDLGTQYF.

A word on this clonotype: One junction end does not reproduce the germline sequence, and a read error may be involved. This chain uses TRBV6-2 or TRBV6-3 with TRBJ1-2, with D unclear. The germline gives CDR1 MNHEY, CDR2 SVGEGT. The CDR3 has 12 amino acids. The CDR3 loop reads CVSSYKRHGYTF. Here the CDR3 DNA reads TGTGTCAGCAGTTATAAGAGGCATGGCTACACCTTC.

This chain links TRBV29-1 with TRBJ2-1, with D possibly matching TRBD1 (6 bases). The CDR3 loop spans 16 amino acids. Germline V gives CDR1 SQVTM, CDR2 ANQGSEA. The V and J ends lost 6 bases and 2 bases respectively, with 20 bases between them. DNA of the CDR3: TGCAGCGTACGTAGCCCGGTAAGGACAGCCTACAATGAGCAGTTCTTC. Translating it yields CSVRSPVRTAYNEQFF.